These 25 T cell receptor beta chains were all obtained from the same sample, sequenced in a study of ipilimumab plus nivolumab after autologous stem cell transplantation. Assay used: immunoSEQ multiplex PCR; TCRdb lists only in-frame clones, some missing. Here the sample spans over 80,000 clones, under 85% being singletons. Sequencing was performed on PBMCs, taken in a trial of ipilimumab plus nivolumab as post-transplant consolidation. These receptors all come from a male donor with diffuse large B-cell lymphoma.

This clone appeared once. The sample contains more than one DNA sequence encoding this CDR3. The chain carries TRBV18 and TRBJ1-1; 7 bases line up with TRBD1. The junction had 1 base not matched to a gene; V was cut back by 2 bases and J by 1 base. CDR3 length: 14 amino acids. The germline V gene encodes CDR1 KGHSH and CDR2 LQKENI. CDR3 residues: CASSPTGENTEAFF. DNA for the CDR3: TGTGCCAGCTCACCAACAGGGGAGAACACTGAAGCTTTCTTT.

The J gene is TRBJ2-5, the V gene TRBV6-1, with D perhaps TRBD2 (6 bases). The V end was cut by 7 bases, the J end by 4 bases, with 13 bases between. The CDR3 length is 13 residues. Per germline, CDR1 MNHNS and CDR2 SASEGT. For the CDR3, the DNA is TGTGCCAGCAAGCGGGCGTTCGGAGAGACCCAGTACTTC. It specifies CASKRAFGETQYF.

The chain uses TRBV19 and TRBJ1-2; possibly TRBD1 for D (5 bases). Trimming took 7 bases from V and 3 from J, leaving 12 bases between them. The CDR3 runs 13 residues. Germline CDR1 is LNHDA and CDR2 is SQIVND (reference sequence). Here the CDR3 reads CASTQTGYYGYTF. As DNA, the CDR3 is TGTGCCAGTACTCAAACAGGTTACTATGGCTACACCTTC.

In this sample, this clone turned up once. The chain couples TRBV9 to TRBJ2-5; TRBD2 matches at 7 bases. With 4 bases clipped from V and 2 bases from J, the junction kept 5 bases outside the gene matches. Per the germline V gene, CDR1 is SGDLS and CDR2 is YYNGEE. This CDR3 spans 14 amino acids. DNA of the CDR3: TGTGCCAGCAGCCCGGGACTACAACAAGAGACCCAGTACTTC. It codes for CASSPGLQQETQYF.

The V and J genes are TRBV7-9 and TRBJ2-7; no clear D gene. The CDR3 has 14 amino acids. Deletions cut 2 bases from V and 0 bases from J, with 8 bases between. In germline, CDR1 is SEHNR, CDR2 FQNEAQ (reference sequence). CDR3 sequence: CASSLSGISYEQYF. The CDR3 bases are TGTGCCAGCAGCTTATCGGGTATCTCCTACGAGCAGTACTTC.

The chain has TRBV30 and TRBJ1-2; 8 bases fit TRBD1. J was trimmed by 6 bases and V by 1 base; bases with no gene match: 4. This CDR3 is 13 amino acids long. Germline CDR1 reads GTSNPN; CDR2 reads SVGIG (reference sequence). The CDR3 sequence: CAWSAGRGHGYTF. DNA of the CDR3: TGTGCCTGGAGTGCTGGCAGGGGGCATGGCTACACCTTC.

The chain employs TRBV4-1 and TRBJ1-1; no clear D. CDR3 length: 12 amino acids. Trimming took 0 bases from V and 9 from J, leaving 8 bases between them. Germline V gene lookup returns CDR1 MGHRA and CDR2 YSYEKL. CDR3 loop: CASSQDPRKAFF. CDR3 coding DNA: TGCGCCAGCAGCCAAGATCCCCGTAAAGCTTTCTTT.

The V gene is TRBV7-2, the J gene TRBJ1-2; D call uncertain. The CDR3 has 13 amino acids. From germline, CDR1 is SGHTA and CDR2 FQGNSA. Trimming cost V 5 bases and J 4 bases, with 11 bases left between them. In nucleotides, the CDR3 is TGTGCCAGCAGCCTTAGGACGGTCTATGGCTACACCTTC. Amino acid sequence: CASSLRTVYGYTF.

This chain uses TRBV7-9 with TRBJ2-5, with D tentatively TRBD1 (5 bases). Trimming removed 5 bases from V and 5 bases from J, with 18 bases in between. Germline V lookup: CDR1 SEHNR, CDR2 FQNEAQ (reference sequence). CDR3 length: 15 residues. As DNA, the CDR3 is TGTGCCAGCAGCCCCTTTGGCAGGGTGGGGGAGACCCAGTACTTC. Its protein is CASSPFGRVGETQYF.

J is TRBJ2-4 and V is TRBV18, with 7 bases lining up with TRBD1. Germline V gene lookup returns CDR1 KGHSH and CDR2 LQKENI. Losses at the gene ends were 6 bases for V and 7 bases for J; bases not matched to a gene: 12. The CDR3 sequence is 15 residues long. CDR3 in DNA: TGTGCCAGCTCCCGCCAGGGGGACATTCGGAACATTCAGTACTTC. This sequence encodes CASSRQGDIRNIQYF.

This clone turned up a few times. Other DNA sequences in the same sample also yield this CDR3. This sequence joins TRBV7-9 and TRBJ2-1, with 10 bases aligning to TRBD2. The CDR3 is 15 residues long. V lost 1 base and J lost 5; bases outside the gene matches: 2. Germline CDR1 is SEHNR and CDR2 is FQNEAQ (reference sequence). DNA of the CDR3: TGTGCCAGCAGCTTAGGGACTAGCGGACACAATGAGCAGTTCTTC. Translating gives CASSLGTSGHNEQFF.

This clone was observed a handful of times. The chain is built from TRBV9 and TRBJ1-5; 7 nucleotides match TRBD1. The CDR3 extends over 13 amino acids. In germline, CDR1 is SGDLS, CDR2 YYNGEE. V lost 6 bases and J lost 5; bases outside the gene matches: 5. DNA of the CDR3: TGTGCCAGCACAGGGGGTCGTTATCAGCCCCAGCATTTT. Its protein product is CASTGGRYQPQHF.

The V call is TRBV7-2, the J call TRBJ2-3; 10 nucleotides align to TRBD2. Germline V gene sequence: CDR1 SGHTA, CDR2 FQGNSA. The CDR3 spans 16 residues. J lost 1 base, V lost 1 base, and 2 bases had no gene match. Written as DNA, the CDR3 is TGTGCCAGCAGCTTAGACCTAGCGGGGGGCACAGATACGCAGTATTTT. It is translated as CASSLDLAGGTDTQYF.

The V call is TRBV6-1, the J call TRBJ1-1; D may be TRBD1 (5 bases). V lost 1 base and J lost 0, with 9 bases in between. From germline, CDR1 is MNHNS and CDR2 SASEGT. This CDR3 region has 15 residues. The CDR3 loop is CASSEVLTVNTEAFF. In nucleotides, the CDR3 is TGTGCCAGCAGTGAAGTCCTGACAGTGAACACTGAAGCTTTCTTT.

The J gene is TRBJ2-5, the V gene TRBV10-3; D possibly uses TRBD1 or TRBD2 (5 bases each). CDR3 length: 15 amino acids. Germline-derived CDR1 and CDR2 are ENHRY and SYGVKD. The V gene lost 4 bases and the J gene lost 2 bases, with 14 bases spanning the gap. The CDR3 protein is CAISVGTIYQETQYF. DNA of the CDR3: TGTGCCATCAGTGTTGGGACCATCTATCAAGAGACCCAGTACTTC.

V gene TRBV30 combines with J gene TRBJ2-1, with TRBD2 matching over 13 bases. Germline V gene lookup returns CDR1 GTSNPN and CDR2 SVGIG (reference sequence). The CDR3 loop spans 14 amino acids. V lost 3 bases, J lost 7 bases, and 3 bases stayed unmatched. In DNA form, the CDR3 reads TGTGCCTGGAGACTAGCGGGGGGGCCAAATGAGCAGTTCTTC. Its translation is CAWRLAGGPNEQFF.

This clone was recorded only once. The CDR3 loop is CASSFGLGETQYF. The CDR3 DNA reads as TGTGCCAGCAGCTTCGGACTAGGGGAGACCCAGTACTTC. The rearrangement uses TRBV11-1 and TRBJ2-5; 7 nucleotides align to TRBD2. The trim removed 3 bases at V and 5 bases at J, leaving 3 bases unmatched. CDR1 and CDR2 from the germline V gene are SGHAT and FQDESV (reference sequence). This CDR3 spans 13 amino acids.

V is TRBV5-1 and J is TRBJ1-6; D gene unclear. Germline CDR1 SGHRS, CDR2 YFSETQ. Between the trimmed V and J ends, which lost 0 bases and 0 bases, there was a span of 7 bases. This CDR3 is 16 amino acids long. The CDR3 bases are TGCGCCAGCAGCTTGGGGCAATACTCCTATAATTCACCCCTCCACTTT. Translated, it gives CASSLGQYSYNSPLHF.

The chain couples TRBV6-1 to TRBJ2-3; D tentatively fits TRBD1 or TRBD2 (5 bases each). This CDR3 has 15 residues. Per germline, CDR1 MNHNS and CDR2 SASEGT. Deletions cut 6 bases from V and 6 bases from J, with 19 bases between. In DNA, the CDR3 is TGTGCCAGCAGCCTGAGGGGCCCCCTCGCGGATACGCAGTATTTT. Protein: CASSLRGPLADTQYF.

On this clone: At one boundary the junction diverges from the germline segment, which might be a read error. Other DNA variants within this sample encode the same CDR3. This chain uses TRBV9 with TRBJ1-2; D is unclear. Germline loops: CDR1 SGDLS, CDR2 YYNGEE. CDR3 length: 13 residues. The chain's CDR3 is CASSVEVSGGYTF. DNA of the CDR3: TGTGCCAGTAGCGTAGAAGTGAGTGGTGGCTACACCTTC. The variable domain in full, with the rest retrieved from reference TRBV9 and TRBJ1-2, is DSGVTQTPKHLITATGQRVTLRCSPRSGDLSVYWYQQSLDQGLQFLIQYYNGEERAKGNILERFSAQQFPDLHSELNLSSLELGDSALYFCASSVEVSGGYTFGSGTRLTVV.

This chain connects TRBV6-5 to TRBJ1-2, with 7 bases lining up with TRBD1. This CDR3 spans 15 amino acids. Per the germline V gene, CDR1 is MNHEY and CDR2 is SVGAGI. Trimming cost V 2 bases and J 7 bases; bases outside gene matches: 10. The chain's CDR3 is CASSYGKTGLSGYTF. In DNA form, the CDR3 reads TGTGCCAGCAGTTACGGGAAGACAGGGTTAAGTGGCTACACCTTC.

As DNA, the CDR3 is TGTGCCAGCAGCTTGGGAGGAGGGCAGCCCCAGCATTTT. Amino acids: CASSLGGGQPQHF. The V call is TRBV5-4, the J call TRBJ1-5; D uncertain. Germline lookup yields CDR1 SGHNT and CDR2 YYREEE (reference sequence). V lost 0 bases to trimming and J lost 7 bases, with 8 bases between them. This CDR3 spans 13 amino acids.

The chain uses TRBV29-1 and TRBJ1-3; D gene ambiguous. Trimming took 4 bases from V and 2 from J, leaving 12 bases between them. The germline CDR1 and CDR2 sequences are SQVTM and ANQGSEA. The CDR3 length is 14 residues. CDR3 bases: TGCAGCGTTGTTCCGATGAATACTGGAAACACCATATATTTT. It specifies CSVVPMNTGNTIYF.

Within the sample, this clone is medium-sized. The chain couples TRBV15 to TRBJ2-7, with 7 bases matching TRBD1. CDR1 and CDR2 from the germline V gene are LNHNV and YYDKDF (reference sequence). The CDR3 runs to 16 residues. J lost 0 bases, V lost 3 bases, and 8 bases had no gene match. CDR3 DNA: TGTGCCACCAGCAGGGGGCAACAGGGGAGCTCCTACGAGCAGTACTTC. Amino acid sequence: CATSRGQQGSSYEQYF.

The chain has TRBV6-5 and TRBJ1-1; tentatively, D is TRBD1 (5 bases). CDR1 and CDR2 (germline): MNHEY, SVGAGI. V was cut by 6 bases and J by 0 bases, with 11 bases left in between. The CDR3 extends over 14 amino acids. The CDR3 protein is CASSPDTLNTEAFF. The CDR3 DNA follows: TGTGCCAGCAGCCCGGACACCCTGAACACTGAAGCTTTCTTT.